These 29 T cell receptor beta chains were sequenced from one sample in a study of identical twins (dated by TCRdb to 2016 to 2018). The protocol used for the library was 5' RACE. The sample was run on an Illumina HiSeq 2000. TCRdb applied fastp at Q25 and MiXCR to the public reads, then kept only in-frame beta chains. Each record represents a unique CDR3 protein, reported with the most common genes and DNA among its rows. In all, the sample holds over 600,000 distinct CDR3 sequences, and 20% to 25% of those were seen once. The ten top clones hold around 4.4% of the sample. These data were also filed under a second study, of T cells expressing NK-cell markers.

Sequencing was done on a sample of PBMCs. The receptors here all came from a woman between 18 and 29 years old in good health.

The chain links TRBV11-2 to TRBJ2-2; D is perhaps TRBD2 (6 bases). The CDR3 length is 18 residues. Looked up from germline, CDR1 is SGHAT and CDR2 is FQNNGV. The V end lost 4 bases, the J end lost 4 bases, and 22 bases lay between the germline ends. CDR3 nucleotides: TGTGCCAGCAGCTCCGCGGGACTTCCCTCCGAGGCCACCGGGGAGCTGTTTTTT. Translation gives CASSSAGLPSEATGELFF.

This clonotype has more than one count but fewer than ten. The J gene is TRBJ2-5, the V gene TRBV29-1; D not resolved. This CDR3 is built from 11 residues. In germline, CDR1 is SQVTM, CDR2 ANQGSEA. V shed 7 bases and J shed 6 bases, with 12 bases lying between them. The CDR3 protein is CSAGLLQTQYF. The CDR3 DNA is TGCAGCGCGGGCCTTCTGCAGACCCAGTACTTC.

This clonotype was observed a few times. The rearrangement links TRBV11-1 to TRBJ2-1, with 11 nucleotides matching TRBD1. The CDR3 runs 18 residues. The germline CDR1 and CDR2 sequences are SGHAT and FQDESV (reference sequence). J was trimmed by 9 bases and V by 5 bases; bases with no gene match: 18. The CDR3 spells CASSLGQGEVGREAEQFF. DNA of the CDR3: TGTGCCAGCAGCCTGGGACAGGGGGAAGTTGGTAGGGAAGCTGAGCAGTTCTTC.

This clonotype has only a few counts. This chain joins TRBV5-1 and TRBJ2-1, with no clear D. This CDR3 is 15 amino acids long. Trimming cost V 1 base and J 1 base, with 9 bases left between them. Germline V CDR1 and CDR2: SGHRS, YFSETQ. The DNA for the CDR3 is TGCGCCAGCAGCTTGACAATCTTATCCTACAATGAGCAGTTCTTC. Its protein product is CASSLTILSYNEQFF.

In its sample, this clonotype was seen many times. DNA of the CDR3: TGTGCCAGCAGCTTGGTCGGGGGGACCTCCTACAATGAGCAGTTCTTC. Amino acid sequence: CASSLVGGTSYNEQFF. The chain uses TRBV5-6 and TRBJ2-1; 7 bases map to TRBD2. The CDR3 has 16 amino acids. Germline-derived CDR1 and CDR2 are SGHDT and YYEEEE. V lost 0 bases and J lost 0; bases outside the gene matches: 3.

Ten or more counts support this clonotype. This chain connects TRBV20-1 to TRBJ1-2; no firm D call. The V gene lost 1 base and the J gene lost 1 base, with 13 bases spanning the gap. This CDR3 has 15 residues. Germline V gene lookup returns CDR1 DFQATT and CDR2 SNEGSKA (reference sequence). The CDR3 loop reads CSARGWETLNYGYTF. CDR3 in DNA: TGCAGTGCTAGAGGATGGGAAACTCTTAACTATGGCTACACCTTC.

The chain recombines TRBV20-1 with TRBJ1-2; D gene ambiguous. Germline values: CDR1 DFQATT, CDR2 SNEGSKA (reference sequence). The CDR3 runs to 12 residues. V was trimmed by 5 bases and J by 0 bases, leaving 7 bases between them. CDR3 protein: CSAVPANYGYTF. CDR3 DNA sequence: TGCAGTGCTGTTCCGGCTAACTATGGCTACACCTTC.

This clonotype was detected many times. The rearrangement uses TRBV5-6 and TRBJ2-1, with D possibly being TRBD1 (5 bases). V lost 1 base and J 8 bases, leaving 13 bases between the germline ends. The germline CDR1 and CDR2 sequences are SGHDT and YYEEEE. The CDR3 is 14 residues long. CDR3 nucleotide sequence: TGTGCCAGCAGCTTGTATAGGGGTACGGATGAGCAGTTCTTC. This encodes CASSLYRGTDEQFF.

This clonotype showed up many times. The J gene is TRBJ2-1, the V gene TRBV9, with 9 bases identical to TRBD1. The V segment lost 6 bases and the J segment 10 bases; nucleotides outside the gene matches: 14. Germline CDR1 reads SGDLS; CDR2 reads YYNGEE. The CDR3 totals 15 residues. This CDR3 reads CASTPGGQGIGEQFF. Written as DNA, the CDR3 is TGTGCCAGCACCCCAGGGGGACAGGGTATAGGCGAGCAGTTCTTC.

This clonotype has only a few counts. This rearrangement joins TRBV20-1 to TRBJ2-5, with 7 bases fitting TRBD2. Germline loops: CDR1 DFQATT, CDR2 SNEGSKA (reference sequence). This CDR3 has 18 amino acids. V dropped 4 bases and J dropped 2; count of bases not matched to a gene: 19. The CDR3 DNA sequence: TGCAGTGCTACAAGCCCCTTTCTCACTAGCGCGGAGCAAGAGACCCAGTACTTC. It specifies CSATSPFLTSAEQETQYF.

This clonotype was observed many times. V and J are TRBV29-1 and TRBJ1-1; no clear D. The germline V gene has CDR1 SQVTM and CDR2 ANQGSEA. This CDR3 comprises 12 residues. V dropped 8 bases and J dropped 1 base, with 11 bases sitting between them. The CDR3 here is CSSPGRNTEAFF. DNA of the CDR3: TGCAGCTCTCCGGGTAGGAACACTGAAGCTTTCTTT.

V is TRBV27 and J is TRBJ2-1, with a tentative D call TRBD2 (6 bases). CDR3 length: 15 amino acids. V was shortened by 7 bases and J by 8 bases, with 21 bases between the two germline ends. Germline V gene lookup returns CDR1 MNHEY and CDR2 SMNVEV (reference sequence). The CDR3 DNA is TGTGCCAGCACGTCGGGAGTAGGGCCGAGGGATGAGCAGTTCTTC. Its protein is CASTSGVGPRDEQFF.

This sequence joins TRBV25-1 and TRBJ2-1; 9 bases align to TRBD2. In germline, CDR1 is MGHDK, CDR2 SYGVNS. The CDR3 spans 17 residues. The V and J ends lost 4 bases and 1 base, in that order; junction bases with no gene match: 8. The CDR3: CASSGSSGSHSYNEQFF. CDR3 bases: TGTGCCAGCAGTGGGAGTAGCGGGAGCCATTCCTACAATGAGCAGTTCTTC.

In its sample, this clonotype was seen many times. The chain joins TRBV18 to TRBJ1-1; no clear D. CDR1 and CDR2 (germline): KGHSH, LQKENI. V lost 2 bases and J 4 bases, leaving 11 bases between the germline ends. The CDR3 has 14 amino acids. CDR3 nucleotide sequence: TGTGCCAGCTCACCAGGGTTTGTAGGCACTGAAGCTTTCTTT. This sequence encodes CASSPGFVGTEAFF.

The CDR3 is CASSSQTGIGTEAFF. The CDR3, as DNA: TGTGCCAGCAGCTCTCAGACAGGGATAGGCACTGAAGCTTTCTTT. The rearrangement joins TRBV7-8 to TRBJ1-1, with TRBD1 identical over 7 bases. The CDR3 runs to 15 residues. Trimming removed 4 bases from V and 4 bases from J; junction bases left unmatched: 9. Germline V gene data show CDR1 as SGHVS and CDR2 as FQNEAQ.

This chain uses TRBV2 with TRBJ2-7; no firm D call. There are 13 residues in the CDR3. V was pared by 0 bases and J by 2 bases, with 5 bases between. Germline loops: CDR1 SNHLY, CDR2 FYNNEI. This CDR3 is CASSEALTYEQYF. CDR3 sequence (DNA): TGTGCCAGCAGTGAAGCTCTGACCTACGAGCAGTACTTC.

At least ten counts were recorded for this clonotype. The CDR3 reads CASSQDWWGLRTYEQYF. CDR3 DNA sequence: TGCGCCAGCAGCCAAGATTGGTGGGGCCTGCGGACCTACGAGCAGTACTTC. This chain connects TRBV4-3 to TRBJ2-7; D is perhaps TRBD1 (5 bases). From germline, CDR1 is LGHNA and CDR2 YSLEER. V was clipped by 0 bases and J by 2 bases, with 17 bases between them. The CDR3 is 17 residues long.

The rearrangement uses TRBV6-1 and TRBJ1-2; D is unresolved. The CDR3 spans 15 residues. Between the trimmed V and J ends, which lost 6 bases and 1 base, there was a span of 15 bases. The germline V gene encodes CDR1 MNHNS and CDR2 SASEGT. The chain's CDR3 is CASRRTVDNNYGYTF. The CDR3 DNA reads TGTGCCAGCAGAAGGACGGTCGATAATAACTATGGCTACACCTTC.

The V gene is TRBV11-2, the J gene TRBJ2-3, with a possible D match to TRBD1 (6 bases). The CDR3 sequence is 16 residues long. The V gene's germline CDR1 is SGHAT and CDR2 FQNNGV. Trimming removed 0 bases from V and 2 bases from J, with 12 bases in between. CDR3 in DNA: TGTGCCAGCAGCTTAGACTTGCAGGGGTCCACAGATACGCAGTATTTT. This translates into CASSLDLQGSTDTQYF.

This clonotype came up a few times. This chain joins TRBV4-3 and TRBJ1-6; perhaps TRBD1 as D (5 bases). The CDR3 has 16 residues. Looked up from germline, CDR1 is LGHNA and CDR2 is YSLEER. Trimming removed 4 bases at V and 8 bases at J, with 18 bases between. The CDR3 nucleotides read TGCGCCAGCAGCCCCGACCCGCGGGCGGGGGATTCACCCCTCCACTTT. This codes for CASSPDPRAGDSPLHF.

This clonotype has more than one count but fewer than ten. The rearrangement joins TRBV20-1 to TRBJ1-1; tentatively, D is TRBD1 (5 bases). The length of the CDR3 is 12 residues. The germline V gene encodes CDR1 DFQATT and CDR2 SNEGSKA (reference sequence). V lost 2 bases to trimming and J lost 6 bases, with 10 bases between them. The CDR3 DNA reads as TGCAGTGCTAGACTAGGGGCCCCTGAAGCTTTCTTT. Translation gives CSARLGAPEAFF.

CDR3 in DNA: TGTGCCAGCAGCAATGGACAGTTAATCTATGGCTACACCTTC. It encodes CASSNGQLIYGYTF. The rearrangement joins TRBV7-6 to TRBJ1-2; TRBD1 might be the D (6 bases). The CDR3 is made up of 14 amino acids. The V gene's germline CDR1 is SGHVS and CDR2 FNYEAQ. V was pared by 5 bases and J by 4 bases, with 14 bases between.

This clonotype was recorded at least ten times. V gene TRBV7-9 combines with J gene TRBJ2-4; 7 bases are shared with TRBD1. V lost 0 bases and J lost 5; bases outside the gene matches: 1. The germline gives CDR1 SEHNR, CDR2 FQNEAQ (reference sequence). The CDR3 loop spans 14 amino acids. CDR3 coding DNA: TGTGCCAGCAGCTTAGCAGGGACAGAAAACATTCAGTACTTC. This encodes CASSLAGTENIQYF.

The J gene is TRBJ2-1, the V gene TRBV7-6; 7 bases line up with TRBD2. The V gene's germline CDR1 is SGHVS and CDR2 FNYEAQ. Trimming cost V 1 base and J 7 bases; bases outside gene matches: 16. The CDR3 covers 18 residues. CDR3 DNA sequence: TGTGCCAGCAGCTTAGGAGCGGGGACCGCCCCAATTGTGAATGAGCAGTTCTTC. It encodes CASSLGAGTAPIVNEQFF.

CDR3 DNA sequence: TGTGCCAGCTCACCACACGAGGGATCACCCCTCCACTTT. It codes for CASSPHEGSPLHF. The rearrangement joins TRBV18 to TRBJ1-6; D uncertain. CDR1 KGHSH and CDR2 LQKENI come from the germline V gene. The CDR3 has 13 residues. Trimming took off 1 base at V and 10 bases at J, with 8 bases between the two ends.

In this sample, this clonotype turned up a few times. This chain uses TRBV10-3 with TRBJ2-3, with D uncertain. Trimming removed 10 bases at V and 2 bases at J, with 7 bases between. The CDR3 sequence is 11 residues long. Germline CDR1 ENHRY, CDR2 SYGVKD. The CDR3, as DNA: TGTGCCACAACTAACACAGATACGCAGTATTTT. Translation gives CATTNTDTQYF.

This clonotype showed up just a few times. The rearrangement links TRBV4-3 to TRBJ2-3, with TRBD2 as a possible D gene (6 bases). Germline CDR1 and CDR2: LGHNA and YSLEER. The length of the CDR3 is 17 residues. Trimming stripped 0 bases from V and 2 bases from J, with 15 bases between. In nucleotides, the CDR3 is TGCGCCAGCAGCCAAGACTGGTGGCGGGGTATCACAGATACGCAGTATTTT. Translating gives CASSQDWWRGITDTQYF.

The rearrangement joins TRBV30 to TRBJ2-7; 8 bases agree with TRBD1. Trimming removed 2 bases from V and 3 bases from J; junction bases left unmatched: 3. The CDR3 consists of 13 residues. Germline V gene data show CDR1 as GTSNPN and CDR2 as SVGIG (reference sequence). The CDR3 DNA follows: TGTGCCTGGAGTTTGGACAGGGACTACGAGCAGTACTTC. It yields the protein CAWSLDRDYEQYF.

The genes are TRBV13 and TRBJ2-1; TRBD1 matches 8 bases. After removal of 3 bases from V and 12 bases from J, the junction contained 7 bases not matched to a gene. Germline loops: CDR1 PRHDT, CDR2 FYEKMQ (reference sequence). The CDR3 runs 13 residues. The CDR3 region has the DNA TGTGCCAGCAGCTTGCAGGGGGCAGGGGTGCAGTTCTTC. This encodes CASSLQGAGVQFF.